A single sample gave rise to the 17 T cell receptor beta chains below, sequenced in a study of cytomegalovirus exposure and HLA in healthy donors. The PCR was carried out with 60 Vbeta primers and 13 Jbeta primers. Data came from immunoSEQ multiplex PCR; TCRdb stores just in-frame clones and leaves some out. The data contain some 150,000 clones, about 62% of them seen just once; the ten biggest clones take up 2.5% to 3%. Sequenced material: PBMCs. All receptors derive from a middle-aged man in good health and CMV-seronegative.

The V call is TRBV30, the J call TRBJ1-3; D is unresolved. The CDR3 is made up of 13 amino acids. Germline V gene sequence: CDR1 GTSNPN, CDR2 SVGIG (reference sequence). Trimming took off 4 bases at V and 0 bases at J, with 7 bases between the two ends. CDR3 DNA sequence: TGTGCCTGGAAGCCAGGCTCTGGAAACACCATATATTTT. It encodes CAWKPGSGNTIYF. The entire variable domain, with the rest obtained from reference TRBV30 and TRBJ1-3, is as follows: SQTIHQWPATLVQPVGSPLSLECTVEGTSNPNLYWYRQAAGRGLQLLFYSVGIGQISSEVPQNLSASRPQDRQFILSSKKLLLSDSGFYLCAWKPGSGNTIYFGEGSWLTVV.

This chain connects TRBV5-6 to TRBJ1-5; a weak D match, TRBD1 (5 bases). The CDR3 consists of 12 residues. Trimming removed 0 bases from V and 11 bases from J, with 9 bases in between. Germline values: CDR1 SGHDT, CDR2 YYEEEE. This CDR3 reads CASSLGGGAQHF. In DNA form, the CDR3 reads TGTGCCAGCAGCTTGGGGGGGGGAGCCCAGCATTTT. Complete variable domain (other parts from reference TRBV5-6 and TRBJ1-5): DAGVTQSPTHLIKTRGQQVTLRCSPKSGHDTVSWYQQALGQGPQFIFQYYEEEERQRGNFPDRFSGHQFPNYSSELNVNALLLGDSALYLCASSLGGGAQHFGDGTRLSIL.

This clone was observed a handful of times. An end of the junction does not agree with germline; a read error may underlie this. The V gene is TRBV2, the J gene TRBJ1-5; a possible D gene is TRBD1 (5 bases). The CDR3 loop spans 14 amino acids. Germline V gene lookup returns CDR1 SNHLY and CDR2 FYNNEI. The CDR3 region is CASREEGMDQPQHF. Here the CDR3 DNA reads TGTGCCAGCAGGGAAGAGGGGATGGATCAGCCCCAGCATTTT.

This chain links TRBV19 with TRBJ1-4; no reliable D call. Germline V gene data show CDR1 as LNHDA and CDR2 as SQIVND (reference sequence). The ends were cut back, 1 base at V and 8 bases at J, with 14 bases in the middle. The CDR3 spans 15 residues. The CDR3 protein is CASSIVGEIGEKLFF. The CDR3 DNA sequence: TGTGCCAGTAGTATAGTGGGAGAAATTGGCGAAAAACTGTTTTTT.

This clone was found a few times. This chain connects TRBV7-2 to TRBJ2-7; the match to TRBD1 covers 8 bases. Germline V gives CDR1 SGHTA, CDR2 FQGNSA. The CDR3 is 15 amino acids. V lost 3 bases to trimming and J lost 2 bases; unmatched junction nucleotides: 6. In DNA form, the CDR3 reads TGTGCCAGCAGCTTCACCTCGGACAGGGCCTACGAGCAGTACTTC. Its translation is CASSFTSDRAYEQYF.

This clone was observed a few times. The rearrangement uses TRBV6-6 and TRBJ2-3; 8 nucleotides line up with TRBD1. Germline-derived CDR1 and CDR2 are MNHNY and SVGAGI (reference sequence). This CDR3 contains 16 residues. Trimming removed 5 bases from V and 1 base from J; junction bases left unmatched: 8. CDR3 amino acids: CASSHPADRGTDTQYF. In nucleotides, the CDR3 is TGTGCCAGCAGTCACCCAGCGGACAGGGGCACAGATACGCAGTATTTT.

V gene TRBV7-8 combines with J gene TRBJ2-7; perhaps TRBD1 as D (5 bases). V lost 1 base and J 0 bases, leaving 10 bases between the germline ends. This CDR3 spans 15 amino acids. CDR1 and CDR2 from the germline V gene are SGHVS and FQNEAQ. In DNA form, the CDR3 reads TGTGCCAGCAGCTTAGTTCGGCAGGGCTCCTACGAGCAGTACTTC. Amino acids: CASSLVRQGSYEQYF.

The rearrangement uses TRBV5-4 and TRBJ2-3; 8 nucleotides agree with TRBD2. The CDR3 contains 16 residues. V shed 3 bases and J 3 bases; nucleotides not matched to a gene: 9. Germline lookup yields CDR1 SGHNT and CDR2 YYREEE (reference sequence). DNA of the CDR3: TGTGCCAGCAGCTCCGGGGGGGCCTCGGTAACAGATACGCAGTATTTT. Amino acid sequence: CASSSGGASVTDTQYF.

V usage is TRBV6-1 and J usage is TRBJ2-7; 7 nucleotides agree with TRBD1. The CDR3 is 13 residues long. Trimming removed 6 bases from V and 5 bases from J; junction bases left unmatched: 7. The germline gives CDR1 MNHNS, CDR2 SASEGT. CDR3 loop: CASRIDRAHEQYF. The CDR3 DNA follows: TGTGCCAGCAGGATCGACAGGGCCCACGAGCAGTACTTC.

The J gene is TRBJ1-3, the V gene TRBV18; D call uncertain. The CDR3 has 11 residues. The germline V gene encodes CDR1 KGHSH and CDR2 LQKENI. The V end was cut by 3 bases, the J end by 7 bases, with 4 bases between. The CDR3 DNA is TGTGCCAGCTCACCGTCGAACACCATATATTTT. Protein: CASSPSNTIYF.

The chain recombines TRBV10-3 with TRBJ2-7; 7 bases fit TRBD1. CDR1 is ENHRY, CDR2 SYGVKD, per germline. V lost 4 bases and J lost 3; bases outside the gene matches: 6. The CDR3 is 14 residues long. CDR3 coding DNA: TGTGCCATCAGTGGTGGGACAGTGGGCTACGAGCAGTACTTC. Amino acids: CAISGGTVGYEQYF.

This chain joins TRBV7-2 and TRBJ2-4, with 8 bases identical to TRBD1. J lost 1 base, V lost 5 bases, and 7 bases had no gene match. Germline loops: CDR1 SGHTA, CDR2 FQGNSA. The CDR3 covers 16 residues. CDR3 sequence: CASSRDRGSAKNIQYF. CDR3 nucleotides: TGTGCCAGCAGCCGAGACAGGGGATCGGCCAAAAACATTCAGTACTTC. The full variable domain, its missing parts supplied by reference TRBV7-2 and TRBJ2-4, is GAGVSQSPSNKVTEKGKDVELRCDPISGHTALYWYRQSLGQGLEFLIYFQGNSAPDKSGLPSDRFSAERTGGSVSTLTIQRTQQEDSAVYLCASSRDRGSAKNIQYFGAGTRLSVL.

This clone came up once. This rearrangement joins TRBV27 to TRBJ1-5; TRBD1 aligns across 7 bases. The CDR3 is 14 amino acids. The V segment lost 6 bases and the J segment 4 bases; nucleotides outside the gene matches: 6. CDR1 MNHEY and CDR2 SMNVEV come from the germline V gene (reference sequence). The CDR3 nucleotides are TGTGCCAGCAGGCAGACAGGGTCAAATCAGCCCCAGCATTTT. Its protein is CASRQTGSNQPQHF.

This clone was counted once. V and J are TRBV6-6 and TRBJ2-2; TRBD2 aligns across 12 bases. Per germline, CDR1 MNHNY and CDR2 SVGAGI (reference sequence). This CDR3 contains 15 residues. The J segment lost 7 bases and the V segment lost 6 bases, leaving 6 bases of the junction unmatched. This CDR3 is CASSQTSGSLGELFF. CDR3 DNA sequence: TGTGCCAGCAGCCAGACTAGCGGGAGCCTCGGGGAGCTGTTTTTT.

The J gene is TRBJ2-7, the V gene TRBV11-2, with 9 positions matching TRBD1. The CDR3 loop spans 15 amino acids. Unmatched junction bases numbered 6, after V lost 4 bases and J lost 2 bases. Germline V gene lookup returns CDR1 SGHAT and CDR2 FQNNGV. CDR3 bases: TGTGCCAGCAGCTCCCGACAGGGGGTTACCTACGAGCAGTACTTC. Translation gives CASSSRQGVTYEQYF.

This clone was detected only a few times. The chain joins TRBV6-1 to TRBJ1-1; D is uncertain. Trimming removed 1 base at V and 0 bases at J, with 6 bases between. This CDR3 has 14 residues. From germline, CDR1 is MNHNS and CDR2 SASEGT. The CDR3 DNA reads TGTGCCAGCAGTGAAGGGCTTATGAACACTGAAGCTTTCTTT. Translating gives CASSEGLMNTEAFF.

This chain joins TRBV11-1 and TRBJ2-3; weak D call: TRBD2 (6 bases). Germline assignment: CDR1 SGHAT and CDR2 FQDESV (reference sequence). Between the trimmed V and J ends, which lost 5 bases and 1 base, there was a span of 16 bases. This CDR3 is 16 amino acids long. CDR3 nucleotides: TGTGCCAGCAGCACGACCGGGACTCCAGGCACAGATACGCAGTATTTT. It translates to CASSTTGTPGTDTQYF.